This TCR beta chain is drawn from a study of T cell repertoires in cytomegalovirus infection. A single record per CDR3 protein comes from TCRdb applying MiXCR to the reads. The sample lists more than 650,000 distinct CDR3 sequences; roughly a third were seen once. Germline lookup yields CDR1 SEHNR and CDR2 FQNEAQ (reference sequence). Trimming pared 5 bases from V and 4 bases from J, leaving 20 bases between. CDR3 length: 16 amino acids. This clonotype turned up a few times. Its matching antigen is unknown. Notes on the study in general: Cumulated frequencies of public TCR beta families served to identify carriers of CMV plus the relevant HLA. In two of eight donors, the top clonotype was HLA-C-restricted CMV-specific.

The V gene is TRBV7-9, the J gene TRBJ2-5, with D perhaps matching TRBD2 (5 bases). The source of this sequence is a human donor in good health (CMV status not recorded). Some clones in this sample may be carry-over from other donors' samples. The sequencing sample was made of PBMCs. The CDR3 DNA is TGTGCCAGCAGCCTCGAGGGCGGAGACCCCACAGAGACCCAGTACTTC. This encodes CASSLEGGDPTETQYF.